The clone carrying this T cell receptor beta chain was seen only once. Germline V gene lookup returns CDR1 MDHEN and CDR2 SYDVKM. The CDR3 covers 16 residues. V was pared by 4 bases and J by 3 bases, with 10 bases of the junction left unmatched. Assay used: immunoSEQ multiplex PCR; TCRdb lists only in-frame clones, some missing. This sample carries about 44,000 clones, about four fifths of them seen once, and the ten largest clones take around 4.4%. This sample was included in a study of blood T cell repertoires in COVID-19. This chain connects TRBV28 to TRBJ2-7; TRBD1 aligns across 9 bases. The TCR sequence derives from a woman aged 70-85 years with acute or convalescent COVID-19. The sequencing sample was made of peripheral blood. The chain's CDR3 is CASSSPTGTGLYEQYF. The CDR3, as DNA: TGTGCCAGCAGTTCTCCAACCGGGACAGGGCTCTACGAGCAGTACTTC.